The 22 T cell receptor beta chains below were found in one sample sequenced in a study of cytomegalovirus exposure and HLA in healthy donors (dated by TCRdb to 2017 to 2019). The library was produced with the immunoSEQ multiplex PCR assay. A mixture of 60 forward primers for TCR Vbeta segments and 13 reverse primers for TCR Jbeta segments was used in the multiplex PCR. TCRdb limited this immuneACCESS table to in-frame rearrangements with V and J called. A share of clones is missing; checked studies link under half to unresolved V genes, and the rest is unexplained. This sample has about 160,000 clones in its table, and roughly 85% of those were observed once. The ten largest clonotypes hold 1% of the sample. Sequencing was performed on PBMCs. The origin of the receptors is a boy aged 2 to 9 in good health and CMV-seronegative.

The chain combines TRBV7-3 with TRBJ2-7, with unresolved D. Germline V CDR1 and CDR2: SGHTA, FQGTGA. The CDR3 has 17 amino acids. Trimming took off 3 bases at V and 0 bases at J, with 18 bases between the two ends. In DNA, the CDR3 is TGTGCCAGCAGCTTTAAATCCCCGCTGACATCCTCCTACGAGCAGTACTTC. Protein sequence: CASSFKSPLTSSYEQYF.

The rearrangement links TRBV5-1 to TRBJ2-7, with 10 bases lining up with TRBD1. V gave up 4 bases and J gave up 1 base; unmatched junction bases: 5. This CDR3 contains 15 residues. CDR1 SGHRS and CDR2 YFSETQ come from the germline V gene. The CDR3: CASSAGQGGSYEQYF. The CDR3 DNA reads TGCGCCAGCAGCGCCGGACAGGGGGGGTCCTACGAGCAGTACTTC.

The chain links TRBV7-9 to TRBJ2-7; 9 positions agree with TRBD2. CDR3 size: 16 residues. J lost 4 bases, V lost 4 bases, and 11 bases had no gene match. The germline V gene has CDR1 SEHNR and CDR2 FQNEAQ (reference sequence). The CDR3 loop reads CASSSPVAGGRYEQYF. The CDR3 DNA reads as TGTGCCAGCAGCTCGCCCGTGGCGGGAGGGAGATACGAGCAGTACTTC.

The chain is built from TRBV7-9 and TRBJ2-3, with TRBD2 identical over 7 bases. The CDR3 runs 16 residues. Germline V gene data show CDR1 as SEHNR and CDR2 as FQNEAQ (reference sequence). V lost 5 bases and J lost 3; bases outside the gene matches: 11. The chain's CDR3 is CASSQEPSGGTDTQYF. The CDR3, as DNA: TGTGCCAGCAGCCAAGAACCTAGCGGCGGGACAGATACGCAGTATTTT.

A few counts support this clone. The V and J genes are TRBV19 and TRBJ2-1, with TRBD2 matching 8 bases. Germline trimming cut 5 bases from V and 0 bases from J; bases unmatched to any gene: 6. Germline V gene sequence: CDR1 LNHDA, CDR2 SQIVND (reference sequence). This CDR3 comprises 16 residues. In nucleotides, the CDR3 is TGTGCCAGTAGTCTCCCGGGGGGGAGCTCCTACAATGAGCAGTTCTTC. Translating gives CASSLPGGSSYNEQFF.

This clone was seen once. The chain links TRBV9 to TRBJ2-5; 12 bases match TRBD2. Germline V gives CDR1 SGDLS, CDR2 YYNGEE. This CDR3 has 21 residues. V lost 0 bases to trimming and J lost 5 bases; unmatched junction nucleotides: 20. As DNA, the CDR3 is TGTGCCAGCAGCGTAGAATCAAGCGCAGGACGACTAGCGGGAGACCGGGAGACCCAGTACTTC. Translation gives CASSVESSAGRLAGDRETQYF.

The chain employs TRBV15 and TRBJ1-4; the match to TRBD1 covers 8 bases. V trimming: 0 bases; J trimming: 3 bases; junction bases outside the gene matches: 3. The CDR3 runs to 16 residues. The germline CDR1 and CDR2 sequences are LNHNV and YYDKDF (reference sequence). CDR3 residues: CATSRDTGGSNEKLFF. In DNA, the CDR3 is TGTGCCACCAGCAGAGATACAGGGGGATCTAATGAAAAACTGTTTTTT.

The gene calls are TRBV9 and TRBJ2-1, with 10 bases identical to TRBD2. The CDR3 extends over 17 amino acids. The ends lost 0 bases at V and 1 base at J; junction bases unmatched: 4. Germline values: CDR1 SGDLS, CDR2 YYNGEE. CDR3 residues: CASSVGTSGISYNEQFF. The DNA for the CDR3 is TGTGCCAGCAGCGTAGGTACTAGCGGGATTTCCTACAATGAGCAGTTCTTC.

The chain carries TRBV18 and TRBJ1-1, with D possibly TRBD1 on 5 matching bases. Germline CDR1 and CDR2: KGHSH and LQKENI. Trimming left V 3 bases short and J 3 bases short, with 11 bases between. The CDR3 totals 14 residues. The CDR3 sequence: CASSPRGADTEAFF. As DNA, the CDR3 is TGTGCCAGCTCACCGCGCGGGGCGGACACTGAAGCTTTCTTT.

This chain joins TRBV6-5 and TRBJ2-3, with D maybe TRBD2 (6 bases). CDR1 and CDR2 from the germline V gene are MNHEY and SVGAGI. Trimming cost V 2 bases and J 0 bases, with 9 bases left between them. This CDR3 spans 15 amino acids. CDR3 protein: CASSYGGASTDTQYF. CDR3 DNA sequence: TGTGCCAGCAGTTACGGCGGGGCTAGCACAGATACGCAGTATTTT.

This clone was observed a single time. The chain carries TRBV30 and TRBJ2-1; D is perhaps TRBD2 (5 bases). V lost 2 bases and J lost 6, with 11 bases in between. The V gene's germline CDR1 is GTSNPN and CDR2 SVGIG (reference sequence). The CDR3 contains 13 residues. The CDR3 region has the DNA TGTGCCTGGAGTCTCGGGGTCAGCAATGAGCAGTTCTTC. The encoded protein is CAWSLGVSNEQFF.

The rearrangement links TRBV5-3 to TRBJ2-7, with 9 bases fitting TRBD2. TRBV5-3 is treated as an ORF (open reading frame) with a function not yet certain. This CDR3 region has 16 residues. J was trimmed by 3 bases and V by 3 bases; bases with no gene match: 10. DNA of the CDR3: TGTGCCAGAAGCTCCGGTAACGGAGCGGGAGGCTACGAGCAGTACTTC. Its translation: CARSSGNGAGGYEQYF.

The J gene is TRBJ2-7, the V gene TRBV6-1, with D unresolved. In germline, CDR1 is MNHNS, CDR2 SASEGT. The V end lost 2 bases, the J end lost 3 bases, and 5 bases lay between the germline ends. CDR3 size: 12 residues. The CDR3 spells CASSETSYEQYF. The DNA for the CDR3 is TGTGCCAGCAGTGAAACCAGCTACGAGCAGTACTTC.

The chain is built from TRBV2 and TRBJ2-5, with D maybe TRBD1 (6 bases). The CDR3 length is 14 residues. Germline CDR1 reads SNHLY; CDR2 reads FYNNEI. V was pared by 6 bases and J by 4 bases, with 15 bases between. CDR3 region: CASSGANRVETQYF. CDR3 nucleotide sequence: TGTGCCAGCAGCGGAGCAAACAGGGTAGAGACCCAGTACTTC.

The chain links TRBV30 to TRBJ1-1; 7 bases fit TRBD1. CDR3 length equals 18 residues. Germline CDR1 reads GTSNPN; CDR2 reads SVGIG (reference sequence). J gave up 4 bases and V 0 bases, and 17 bases lay outside the gene matches. This CDR3 reads CAWSVPPTRGALATEAFF. In DNA, the CDR3 is TGTGCCTGGAGTGTACCCCCCACCAGGGGGGCACTCGCCACTGAAGCTTTCTTT.

The CDR3 DNA reads as TGTGCCAGCAGTTACTTCCCGGGAGACGGCACCGGGGAGCTGTTTTTT. This codes for CASSYFPGDGTGELFF. This rearrangement joins TRBV6-5 to TRBJ2-2; D possibly corresponds to TRBD2 (6 bases). From germline, CDR1 is MNHEY and CDR2 SVGAGI. This CDR3 is built from 16 residues. V lost 1 base and J 4 bases, leaving 13 bases between the germline ends.

The chain has TRBV7-2 and TRBJ2-1; 7 positions agree with TRBD1. The CDR3 totals 16 residues. Unmatched junction bases numbered 14, after V lost 5 bases and J lost 7 bases. Germline CDR1 and CDR2: SGHTA and FQGNSA. CDR3 nucleotide sequence: TGTGCCAGCAGCCGCGCCGACAGGGTCATAGGGAATGAGCAGTTCTTC. Protein product: CASSRADRVIGNEQFF.

V is TRBV15 and J is TRBJ2-7; 10 positions match TRBD2. There are 15 residues in the CDR3. J gave up 1 base and V 0 bases, and 0 bases lay outside the gene matches. Germline assignment: CDR1 LNHNV and CDR2 YYDKDF (reference sequence). For the CDR3, the DNA is TGTGCCACCAGCAGAGAACTAGCGGGATCCTACGAGCAGTACTTC. This translates into CATSRELAGSYEQYF.

V gene TRBV5-1 combines with J gene TRBJ1-2; D remains ambiguous. V was pared by 4 bases and J by 7 bases, with 8 bases between. CDR1 is SGHRS and CDR2 is YFSETQ in the germline V gene. The CDR3 has 11 amino acids. The CDR3 reads CASSSALGYTF. CDR3 bases: TGCGCCAGCAGCAGCGCTCTTGGCTACACCTTC.

The gene calls are TRBV6-1 and TRBJ1-1; D is possibly TRBD1 (6 bases). The CDR3 sequence is 15 residues long. Per germline, CDR1 MNHNS and CDR2 SASEGT. V lost 10 bases and J lost 1, with 19 bases in between. Written as DNA, the CDR3 is TGTGCCACCAGATCCGGGACAAAGAAGAACACTGAAGCTTTCTTT. Translating gives CATRSGTKKNTEAFF.

The V call is TRBV4-2, the J call TRBJ2-2; D not resolved. Germline V CDR1 and CDR2: LGHNA, YNFKEQ. Trimming shortened V by 0 bases and J by 7 bases, and 9 bases separated the two germline ends. This CDR3 spans 14 amino acids. The CDR3: CASSQDRSDGELFF. CDR3 bases: TGTGCCAGCAGCCAAGACCGGTCCGACGGGGAGCTGTTTTTT.

This chain uses TRBV13 with TRBJ1-1, with 10 nucleotides matching TRBD1. The CDR3 is made up of 14 amino acids. With V trimmed by 6 bases and J by 9 bases, 10 bases remained unmatched. Germline loops: CDR1 PRHDT, CDR2 FYEKMQ (reference sequence). CDR3 region: CASRIGGDRGQAFF. The DNA for the CDR3 is TGTGCCAGCAGGATAGGAGGGGACAGGGGTCAAGCTTTCTTT. Complete variable domain (other parts from reference TRBV13 and TRBJ1-1): AAGVIQSPRHLIKEKRETATLKCYPIPRHDTVYWYQQGPGQDPQFLISFYEKMQSDKGSIPDRFSAQQFSDYHSELNMSSLELGDSALYFCASRIGGDRGQAFFGQGTRLTVV.